The present TCR beta chain was sequenced within a study of blood T cell repertoires in COVID-19. Per the original data handling: Cell counts per sample came from amplifying reference gene primers. TCRdb's copy holds only in-frame clones and misses some; the assay was immunoSEQ multiplex PCR. V, J and clone size are those of that table, while D and trimming were read from the DNA. The profile shows around 120,000 clones, 79% of them singletons. CDR1 is LNHNV, CDR2 YYDKDF, per germline (reference sequence). The CDR3 has 16 amino acids, counting both end residues. Worth noting for this clone: The DNA is omitted, as the CDR3 cannot be located on it reliably, and the CDR3 follows TCRdb's listing.

The receptor comes from an elderly woman with acute or convalescent COVID-19. The sequenced sample consisted of peripheral blood. The rearrangement joins TRBV15 to TRBJ2-1; the D segment call TRBD1 is taken from the table without a DNA check. The CDR3 here is CATSRVGQGSQGNEFF.